Reported below is one T cell receptor beta chain. What it recognizes is unknown. The assay was immunoSEQ multiplex PCR, and TCRdb's table has in-frame clones only and misses some. The sample holds fewer than 100,000 clones, 88% seen once. This sample is part of a study of T cell responses to AZD1222 COVID-19 vaccine. Trimming removed 4 bases from V and 6 bases from J, with 12 bases in between. Germline V lookup: CDR1 LNHNV, CDR2 YYDKDF (reference sequence). CDR3 length: 14 residues. General study points: The CD4 TCRs associated with vaccination extended across spike and predominated at 160-218 and 743-854. Spike-specific TCR breadth and depth were elevated following two AZD1222 doses. Repertoires in all cases were sampled only once the peak T cell response had passed. The donor group comprised mostly white British people and more females; the analysis possibly underestimated clonal diversity.

The sequence was obtained from an adult who received the AZD1222 COVID-19 vaccine. The J gene is TRBJ2-2, the V gene TRBV15; a possible D gene is TRBD1 (6 bases). The sequences come from peripheral blood, collected 28 days after the second AZD1222 dose. The CDR3 spells CATSIGQSAGELFF. The CDR3 DNA follows: TGTGCCACCAGCATAGGACAGTCAGCCGGGGAGCTGTTTTTT.